This T cell receptor (beta chain) was retrieved from a study of post-analysis software for immune sequencing data. Looking at the study overall: The patients showed relapsing-remitting, secondary progressive and progressive-relapsing multiple sclerosis courses. Regarding the study as a whole: Higher frequency in patients than in controls was seen for roughly five TRBV segments, with TRBV5-6, TRBV5-1 and TRBV20-1 among them. Multiple sclerosis patients showed significantly lower normalized Chao1 diversity than controls did. The authors found that F measure strongly co-clustered same-batch samples.

CDR3 length equals 15 residues. Germline values: CDR1 DFQATT, CDR2 SNEGSKA (reference sequence). The V gene lost 7 bases and the J gene lost 4 bases, with 17 bases spanning the gap. A note on this clonotype: The antigen is undetermined.

TCR beta cDNA libraries had unique molecular identifiers. The yield from approximately 1 to 10 million T cells was 500,000 or so cDNA molecules in total. TCRdb ran MiXCR on the PCR reads and lists one entry per CDR3 protein. The sample records about 760,000 distinct CDR3 sequences, about 32% being singletons. The clonotype was recovered from a girl aged 10 to 17 with multiple sclerosis. Sequenced material: blood. V is TRBV20-1 and J is TRBJ1-6; tentatively, D is TRBD1 (5 bases). CDR3 coding DNA: TGCAGTGGCAGGGCCGCCACACCGTATAATTCACCCCTCCACTTT. This encodes CSGRAATPYNSPLHF.